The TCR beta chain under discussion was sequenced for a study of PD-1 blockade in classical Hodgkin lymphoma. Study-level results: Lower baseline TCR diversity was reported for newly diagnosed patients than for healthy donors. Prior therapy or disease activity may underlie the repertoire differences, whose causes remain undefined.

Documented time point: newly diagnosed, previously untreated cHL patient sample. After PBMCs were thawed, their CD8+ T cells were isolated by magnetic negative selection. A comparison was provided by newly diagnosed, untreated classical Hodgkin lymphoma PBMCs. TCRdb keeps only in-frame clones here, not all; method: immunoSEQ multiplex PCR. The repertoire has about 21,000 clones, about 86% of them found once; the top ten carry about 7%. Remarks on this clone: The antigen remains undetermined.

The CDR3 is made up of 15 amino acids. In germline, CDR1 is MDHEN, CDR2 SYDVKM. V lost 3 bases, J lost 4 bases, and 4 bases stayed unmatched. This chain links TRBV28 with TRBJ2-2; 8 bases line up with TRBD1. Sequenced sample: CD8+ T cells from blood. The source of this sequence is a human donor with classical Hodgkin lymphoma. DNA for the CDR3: TGTGCCAGCAGTTTGGACAGGGACCGCACCGGGGAGCTGTTTTTT. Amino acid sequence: CASSLDRDRTGELFF.